These 24 T cell receptor beta chains share one sample of origin, sequenced in a study of beta chain features in type 1 diabetes. These receptors have no known antigen. General study results and limits: Shortening of TCRB CDR3s, moderate but significant, appeared in all four CD4+ subsets of Type 1 diabetes patients.

Since all of the isolated RNA was reverse transcribed, expressed TCRB transcripts were what got sequenced. Sequencing was performed with immunoSEQ multiplex PCR; in TCRdb, only in-frame clones are kept and a portion is missing. The sample records roughly 300,000 clones, over 7% being singletons. Sample: central memory CD4+ T cells from blood. All receptors come from a man younger than 45 with type 1 diabetes.

This clone was seen a few times. Other DNA sequences in the sample encode the same CDR3. This rearrangement joins TRBV18 to TRBJ1-3; D gene unclear. This CDR3 contains 13 residues. From germline, CDR1 is KGHSH and CDR2 LQKENI. Trimming pared 3 bases from V and 4 bases from J, leaving 7 bases between. Here the CDR3 reads CASSPDGGNTIYF. The CDR3 region has the DNA TGTGCCAGCTCACCGGACGGAGGAAACACCATATATTTT.

This clone was detected a few times. The chain links TRBV5-1 to TRBJ2-5, with 7 nucleotides matching TRBD1. The CDR3 covers 14 residues. Germline V gene sequence: CDR1 SGHRS, CDR2 YFSETQ. J was trimmed by 3 bases and V by 4 bases; bases with no gene match: 6. CDR3 sequence (DNA): TGCGCCAGCAGCCAAACCGGGACAGAAGAGACCCAGTACTTC. Encoded protein: CASSQTGTEETQYF.

The rearrangement joins TRBV28 to TRBJ1-5; D possibly corresponds to TRBD1 (5 bases). Trimming removed 7 bases from V and 3 bases from J, with 16 bases in between. CDR1 is MDHEN and CDR2 is SYDVKM in the germline V gene. The CDR3 sequence is 15 residues long. The CDR3 DNA reads TGTGCCAGCATGGAGAGGCAGGGCGACAATCAGCCCCAGCATTTT. Protein: CASMERQGDNQPQHF.

This clone was recorded at least ten times. This rearrangement joins TRBV29-1 to TRBJ2-7, with D perhaps matching TRBD1 or TRBD2 (5 bases each). The CDR3 consists of 13 residues. Per germline, CDR1 SQVTM and CDR2 ANQGSEA. Trimming left V 4 bases short and J 4 bases short, with 14 bases between. In DNA, the CDR3 is TGCAGCGTTGGCTCGGGGACCGTATACGAGCAGTACTTC. Translation: CSVGSGTVYEQYF.

In its sample, this clone was seen many times. The chain is built from TRBV25-1 and TRBJ2-6; maybe TRBD1 (6 bases). Germline values: CDR1 MGHDK, CDR2 SYGVNS. This CDR3 comprises 16 residues. The V end lost 7 bases, the J end lost 4 bases, and 17 bases lay between the germline ends. The CDR3 sequence is CASTSQSRGGANVLTF. The CDR3 region has the DNA TGTGCCAGCACTTCACAAAGCAGGGGCGGGGCCAACGTCCTGACTTTC.

In its sample, this clone was seen a few times. V usage is TRBV7-8 and J usage is TRBJ2-5, with 9 positions matching TRBD1. This CDR3 spans 15 amino acids. Germline CDR1 and CDR2: SGHVS and FQNEAQ. Germline trimming cut 8 bases from V and 9 bases from J; bases unmatched to any gene: 16. In nucleotides, the CDR3 is TGTGCCAGCTACCGGACAGGGGCATCGAGTCGAGCCCAGTACTTC. Amino acids: CASYRTGASSRAQYF.

This clone occurred many times. The rearrangement uses TRBV4-1 and TRBJ1-3; no definite D call. CDR3 length: 18 amino acids. The V and J ends lost 0 bases and 0 bases respectively, with 15 bases between them. Germline values: CDR1 MGHRA, CDR2 YSYEKL. The CDR3 DNA is TGCGCCAGCAGCCAAGAACTTAGGGCCGCCGCCTCTGGAAACACCATATATTTT. Protein sequence: CASSQELRAAASGNTIYF.

The rearrangement links TRBV4-3 to TRBJ2-3; TRBD2 matches 7 bases. V lost 0 bases to trimming and J lost 4 bases; unmatched junction nucleotides: 7. The germline V gene encodes CDR1 LGHNA and CDR2 YSLEER. The CDR3 is 16 residues long. Here the CDR3 reads CASSQDLGGSADTQYF. CDR3 coding DNA: TGCGCCAGCAGCCAAGATCTCGGGGGGAGCGCAGATACGCAGTATTTT.

The J gene is TRBJ2-3, the V gene TRBV4-1; 9 nucleotides agree with TRBD1. The junction had 6 bases not matched to a gene; V was cut back by 8 bases and J by 3 bases. This CDR3 has 14 amino acids. Germline CDR1 and CDR2: MGHRA and YSYEKL. The CDR3, as DNA: TGCGCCAGCCGACTAGGGACAGGGACAGATACGCAGTATTTT. Its translation is CASRLGTGTDTQYF.

V gene TRBV19 combines with J gene TRBJ2-1; D ambiguous. Germline assignment: CDR1 LNHDA and CDR2 SQIVND (reference sequence). V lost 0 bases and J lost 0, with 6 bases in between. The CDR3 covers 15 residues. CDR3 residues: CASSIDRSSYNEQFF. The CDR3, as DNA: TGTGCCAGTAGTATAGACCGGAGCTCCTACAATGAGCAGTTCTTC. Using reference TRBV19 and TRBJ2-1 for the parts outside the CDR3, the full variable domain is DGGITQSPKYLFRKEGQNVTLSCEQNLNHDAMYWYRQDPGQGLRLIYYSQIVNDFQKGDIAEGYSVSREKKESFPLTVTSAQKNPTAFYLCASSIDRSSYNEQFFGPGTRLTVL.

This clone was detected only a few times. The rearrangement joins TRBV11-2 to TRBJ2-7; 12 bases match TRBD1. CDR1 and CDR2 (germline): SGHAT, FQNNGV. V dropped 2 bases and J dropped 5; count of bases not matched to a gene: 4. The CDR3 contains 15 residues. The CDR3 nucleotides read TGTGCCAGCAGCTTATACGGGACAGGGGGCGACGAGCAGTACTTC. Amino acids: CASSLYGTGGDEQYF.

CDR3 sequence: CAWSVIGLSYEQYF. Written as DNA, the CDR3 is TGTGCCTGGAGTGTAATAGGACTAAGCTACGAGCAGTACTTC. The V gene is TRBV30, the J gene TRBJ2-7; D may be TRBD2 (6 bases). Germline V lookup: CDR1 GTSNPN, CDR2 SVGIG (reference sequence). Trimming shortened V by 0 bases and J by 3 bases, and 12 bases separated the two germline ends. The CDR3 totals 14 residues.

This clone has a handful of counts. The chain recombines TRBV19 with TRBJ2-3; the match to TRBD2 covers 8 bases. V dropped 7 bases and J dropped 3; count of bases not matched to a gene: 9. CDR1 and CDR2 from the germline V gene are LNHDA and SQIVND (reference sequence). The CDR3 is 15 amino acids. The CDR3 DNA reads TGTGCCAGTAATCTCGGGGGGGCGAGGACAGATACGCAGTATTTT. This gives the protein CASNLGGARTDTQYF.

The V and J genes are TRBV6-6 and TRBJ2-1; 10 positions agree with TRBD1. V shed 5 bases, J shed 10 bases, and the junction held 8 bases outside the gene matches. The CDR3 spans 14 residues. Germline V CDR1 and CDR2: MNHNY, SVGAGI (reference sequence). As DNA, the CDR3 is TGTGCCAGCAGTACGACAGGGGGCGTGGCAGAGCAGTTCTTC. Residues: CASSTTGGVAEQFF.

This clone was seen only a few times. This sequence joins TRBV7-2 and TRBJ2-5; D may be TRBD1 (6 bases). CDR1 and CDR2 (germline): SGHTA, FQGNSA. This CDR3 comprises 14 residues. With 2 bases removed from V and 7 bases from J, the gap between germline ends came to 14 bases. The CDR3 coding sequence is TGTGCCAGCAGCTTACAGCAGGGGTTGGGGACCCAGTACTTC. Its protein product is CASSLQQGLGTQYF. Together with reference TRBV7-2 and TRBJ2-5, the CDR3 gives the full variable domain: GAGVSQSPSNKVTEKGKDVELRCDPISGHTALYWYRQSLGQGLEFLIYFQGNSAPDKSGLPSDRFSAERTGGSVSTLTIQRTQQEDSAVYLCASSLQQGLGTQYFGPGTRLLVL.

This clone was counted a few times. The rearrangement uses TRBV7-2 and TRBJ2-3, with TRBD2 matching 11 bases. V lost 5 bases to trimming and J lost 7 bases; unmatched junction nucleotides: 14. Per germline, CDR1 SGHTA and CDR2 FQGNSA. This CDR3 is 17 amino acids long. This CDR3 is CASSPHGTSGVRNTQYF. The CDR3, as DNA: TGTGCCAGCAGCCCCCACGGGACTAGCGGCGTCAGGAATACGCAGTATTTT.

This clone has at least ten counts. This chain links TRBV9 with TRBJ1-6; D ambiguous. Per germline, CDR1 SGDLS and CDR2 YYNGEE. The CDR3 extends over 13 amino acids. With 3 bases removed from V and 13 bases from J, the gap between germline ends came to 14 bases. CDR3 sequence: CASSAEIGLPLHF. The DNA for the CDR3 is TGTGCCAGCAGCGCAGAGATAGGGTTGCCCCTCCACTTT. Complete variable domain (other parts from reference TRBV9 and TRBJ1-6): DSGVTQTPKHLITATGQRVTLRCSPRSGDLSVYWYQQSLDQGLQFLIQYYNGEERAKGNILERFSAQQFPDLHSELNLSSLELGDSALYFCASSAEIGLPLHFGNGTRLTVT.

The genes are TRBV6-5 and TRBJ1-2; D possibly corresponds to TRBD1 (5 bases). V lost 6 bases and J 7 bases, leaving 15 bases between the germline ends. This CDR3 comprises 13 residues. The V gene's germline CDR1 is MNHEY and CDR2 SVGAGI. The CDR3 DNA sequence: TGTGCCAGCAGACACACAGGTTTCTCTGGCTACACCTTC. Translated: CASRHTGFSGYTF.

This clone has just a few counts. The chain employs TRBV7-9 and TRBJ2-1; the match to TRBD2 covers 7 bases. V lost 5 bases to trimming and J lost 0 bases; unmatched junction nucleotides: 4. In germline, CDR1 is SEHNR, CDR2 FQNEAQ (reference sequence). This CDR3 is 15 amino acids long. In nucleotides, the CDR3 is TGTGCCAGCAGCCCATCTAGCGGCTCCTACAATGAGCAGTTCTTC. Translating it yields CASSPSSGSYNEQFF.

This clone has a count of ten or more. The chain links TRBV5-1 to TRBJ2-2; tentative D call: TRBD1 (5 bases). The germline gives CDR1 SGHRS, CDR2 YFSETQ. This CDR3 has 15 amino acids. V shed 2 bases and J shed 2 bases, with 10 bases lying between them. The CDR3 DNA is TGCGCCAGCAGCTTACAACAGGCTAACACCGGGGAGCTGTTTTTT. Encoded protein: CASSLQQANTGELFF. Supplemented by reference TRBV5-1 and TRBJ2-2, the full variable domain reads KAGVTQTPRYLIKTRGQQVTLSCSPISGHRSVSWYQQTPGQGLQFLFEYFSETQRNKGNFPGRFSGRQFSNSRSEMNVSTLELGDSALYLCASSLQQANTGELFFGEGSRLTVL.

The chain recombines TRBV7-2 with TRBJ2-3; either TRBD1 or TRBD2 may fit D (6 bases each). The V end lost 10 bases, the J end lost 4 bases, and 18 bases lay between the germline ends. The CDR3 is 14 amino acids. In germline, CDR1 is SGHTA, CDR2 FQGNSA. For the CDR3, the DNA is TGTGCCACCCTAAAGTGGGGGGCCGCAGATACGCAGTATTTT. This sequence encodes CATLKWGAADTQYF.

This clone has only a few counts. The V call is TRBV5-6, the J call TRBJ1-2, with D possibly being TRBD1 (6 bases). V was clipped by 4 bases and J by 6 bases, with 13 bases between them. This CDR3 is 13 amino acids long. CDR1 SGHDT and CDR2 YYEEEE come from the germline V gene. This CDR3 reads CASSRRGGDGYTF. The CDR3 bases are TGTGCCAGCAGCCGAAGAGGGGGAGATGGCTACACCTTC.

To note about this clone: Possible read error: a much larger clone is one base away. The V call is TRBV5-4, the J call TRBJ2-2; D perhaps matches TRBD2 (5 bases). Germline lookup yields CDR1 SGHNT and CDR2 YYREEE (reference sequence). V was clipped by 5 bases and J by 3 bases, with 5 bases between them. The CDR3 runs to 12 residues. The CDR3 loop is CASRRDTGELFF. CDR3 nucleotide sequence: TGTGCCAGCAGGAGGGACACCGGGGAGCTGTTTTTT.

The chain uses TRBV1 and TRBJ2-4; TRBD2, as called in the table, went unchecked against the DNA. TRBV1 is listed as a pseudogene. The CDR3 sequence is 19 residues long. As DNA, the CDR3 is TGCACCAGCAGCCAAGAGACAGCGGGGGGGATTCCGGCCAAAAACATTCAGTACTTC. It is translated as CTSSQETAGGIPAKNIQYF.